The clone carrying this T cell receptor (beta chain) was recorded at least ten times. The antigen is unknown. Researchers took RNA transcripts and amplified TCR beta CDR3 regions from them. RT-PCR was first run with HTBI primers, then multiplex PCR in a second round. TCRdb redid the calling of the multiplex PCR reads with MiXCR, one entry per CDR3 protein. The profile covers 300,000 to 350,000 distinct CDR3 sequences, with 15% to 20% appearing a single time and roughly 12% taken by the ten largest. Germline lookup yields CDR1 SGHTA and CDR2 FQGNSA. J was trimmed by 3 bases and V by 5 bases; bases with no gene match: 6. CDR3 length equals 15 residues. This record belongs to a study of Graves' ophthalmopathy and Graves' hyperthyroidism. Overall study: Peripheral blood (taken before any treatment) was collected at initial diagnosis. Whole-study results and caveats: Most expanded clonotypes in thyroid above 0.001 frequency also showed up in blood.

Orbital computed tomography and thyroid ultrasound, along with TRAb, serum thyroxine and clinical symptoms, underpinned diagnosis. V and J are TRBV7-2 and TRBJ2-7; 11 positions match TRBD2. The material sequenced was peripheral blood. The sequence was collected from an adult man with Graves' ophthalmopathy. The CDR3 bases are TGTGCCAGCAGCGCGGTAGCGGGGGGGTACTACGAGCAGTACTTC. Residues: CASSAVAGGYYEQYF.